This TCR beta chain was sequenced for a study of cytomegalovirus exposure and HLA in healthy donors. Findings of the study overall: Rarity held for most TCR sequences, but there were some public TCRs that occurred in many donors.

CDR1 MNHEY and CDR2 SMNVEV come from the germline V gene (reference sequence). Trimming removed 3 bases from V and 3 bases from J, with 12 bases in between. The length of the CDR3 is 15 residues. Vbeta (60) and Jbeta (13) primers were used in the PCR. Method: immunoSEQ multiplex PCR; TCRdb's copy keeps in-frame clones and lacks some. The sample contains 85,000 to 90,000 clones, about nine tenths of which appear only once. About this clone itself: Its antigen is undetermined.

Sequenced material: PBMCs. The chain has TRBV27 and TRBJ1-5, with D possibly being TRBD1 (6 bases). This TCR was sampled from a man aged 18-30 years in good health and CMV-seronegative. CDR3 bases: TGTGCCAGCAGTTTTTTCAGGGGCGACAATCAGCCCCAGCATTTT. Encoded protein: CASSFFRGDNQPQHF.